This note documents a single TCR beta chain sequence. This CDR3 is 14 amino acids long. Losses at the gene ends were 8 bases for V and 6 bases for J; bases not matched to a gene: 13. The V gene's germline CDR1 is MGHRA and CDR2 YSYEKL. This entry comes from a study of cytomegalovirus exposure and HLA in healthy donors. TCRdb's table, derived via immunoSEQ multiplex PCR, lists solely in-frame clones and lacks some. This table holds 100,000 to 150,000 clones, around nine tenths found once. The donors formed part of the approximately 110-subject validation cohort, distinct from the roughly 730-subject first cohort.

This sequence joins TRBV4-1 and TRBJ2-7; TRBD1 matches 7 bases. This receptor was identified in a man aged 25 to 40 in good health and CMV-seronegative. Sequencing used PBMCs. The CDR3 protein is CASQAGTDTPEQYF. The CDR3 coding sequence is TGCGCCAGCCAGGCCGGGACAGATACCCCCGAGCAGTACTTC.